The present T cell receptor beta chain was sequenced within a study of blood T cell repertoires in COVID-19. At the level of the study: Italy, Spain and the United States were the sources of the convalescent and acute COVID-19 samples. PBMCs, B-cell-depleted T cells, or T cells were the source of the cDNA or gDNA that made up the material.

V was pared by 3 bases and J by 0 bases, with 9 bases between. Germline V gives CDR1 SGHTA, CDR2 FQGNSA. The CDR3 sequence is 14 residues long. In the authors' methods: It was from reference gene primer amplification that nucleated cell counts were estimated. Using immunoSEQ multiplex PCR, the repertoire was profiled, and TCRdb retains in-frame clones only, with some absent. V, J and clone size reflect that table, while D and trimming were determined from the DNA. The data contain about 370,000 clones, almost 90% of them singletons. The source is a man aged 18 to 35 with active or convalescent COVID-19. The chain combines TRBV7-2 with TRBJ2-7; a weak D match, TRBD2 (6 bases). Material for sequencing was peripheral blood. The CDR3 region is CASSFGGDSYEQYF. CDR3 nucleotides: TGTGCCAGCAGCTTTGGCGGGGACTCCTACGAGCAGTACTTC.